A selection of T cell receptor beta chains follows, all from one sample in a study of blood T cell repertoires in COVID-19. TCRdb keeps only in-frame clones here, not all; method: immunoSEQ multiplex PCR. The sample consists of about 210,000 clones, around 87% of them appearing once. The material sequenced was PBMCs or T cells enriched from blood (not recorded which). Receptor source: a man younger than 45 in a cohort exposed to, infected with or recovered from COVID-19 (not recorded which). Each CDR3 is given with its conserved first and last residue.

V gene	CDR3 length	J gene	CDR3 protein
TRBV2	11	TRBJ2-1	CAINRGTEQFF
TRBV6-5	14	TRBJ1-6	CASSYGGDNSPLHF
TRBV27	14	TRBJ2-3	CASRRPGSLDTQYF
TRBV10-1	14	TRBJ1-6	CASSEQGNNSPLHF
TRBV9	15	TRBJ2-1	CASSVGTRSYNEQFF
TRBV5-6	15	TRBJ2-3	CASSTSGTGADTQYF
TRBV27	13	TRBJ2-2	CASKQGWAGELFF
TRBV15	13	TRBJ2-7	CATSRDSVYEQYF
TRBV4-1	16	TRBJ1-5	CASSQGVTVSNQPQHF
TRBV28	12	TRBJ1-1	CASRRLQGRAFF
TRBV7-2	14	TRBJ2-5	CASSLGSGMETQYF
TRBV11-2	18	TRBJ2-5	CASSPGGGGAHHWETQYF
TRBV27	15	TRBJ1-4	CAIRGRGRYNEKLFF
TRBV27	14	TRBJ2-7	CASRIWSGAYEQYF
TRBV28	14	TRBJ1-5	CASSYRLVDQPQHF
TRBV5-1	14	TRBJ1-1	CASSFGAQTSEAFF
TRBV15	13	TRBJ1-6	CATSSDRGIPLHF
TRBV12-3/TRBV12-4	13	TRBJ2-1	CASSPGGIHEQFF
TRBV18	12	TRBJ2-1	CASSPGRNEQFF
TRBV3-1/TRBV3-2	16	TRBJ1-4	CASSQKQGRANEKLFF
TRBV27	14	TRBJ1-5	CASGQGGGNQPQHF
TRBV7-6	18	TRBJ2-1	CASSARQGAISSYNEQFF
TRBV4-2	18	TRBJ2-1	CASSQALLLAGEYNEQFF
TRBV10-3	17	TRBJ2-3	CAISSRLAVISTDTQYF
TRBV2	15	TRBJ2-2	CASTSGLVNTGELFF
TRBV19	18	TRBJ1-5	CASSIGTRGWGGNQPQHF
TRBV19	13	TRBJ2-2	CASRPDSTGELFF
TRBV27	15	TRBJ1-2	CASSFLGQVGEGYTF
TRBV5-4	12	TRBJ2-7	CASSRTNHEQYF
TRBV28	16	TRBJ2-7	CASSPGTSGSGGEQYF
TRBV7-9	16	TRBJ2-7	CASSSRTSGRAGEQYF
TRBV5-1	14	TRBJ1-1	CASSLGSMNTEAFF
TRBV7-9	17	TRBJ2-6	CASSLAGKGRVPNVLTF